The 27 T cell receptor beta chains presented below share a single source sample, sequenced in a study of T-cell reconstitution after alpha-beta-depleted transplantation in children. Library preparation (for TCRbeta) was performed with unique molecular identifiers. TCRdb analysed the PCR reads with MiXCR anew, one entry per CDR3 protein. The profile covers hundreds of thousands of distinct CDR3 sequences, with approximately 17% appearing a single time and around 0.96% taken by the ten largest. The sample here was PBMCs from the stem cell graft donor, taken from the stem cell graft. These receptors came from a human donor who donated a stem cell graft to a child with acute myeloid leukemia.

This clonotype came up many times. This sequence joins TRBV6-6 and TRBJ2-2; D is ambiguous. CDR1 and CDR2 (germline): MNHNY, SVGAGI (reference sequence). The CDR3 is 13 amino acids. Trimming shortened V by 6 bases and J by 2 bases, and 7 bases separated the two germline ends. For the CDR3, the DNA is TGTGCCAGCAGGCTGTTTAACACCGGGGAGCTGTTTTTT. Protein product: CASRLFNTGELFF.

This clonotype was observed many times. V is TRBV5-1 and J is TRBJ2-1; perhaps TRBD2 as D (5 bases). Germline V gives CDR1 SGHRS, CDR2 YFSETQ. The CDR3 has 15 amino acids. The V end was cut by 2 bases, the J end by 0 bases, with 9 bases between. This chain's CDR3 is CASSLADSSYNEQFF. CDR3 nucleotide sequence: TGCGCCAGCAGCTTAGCGGATAGCTCCTACAATGAGCAGTTCTTC.

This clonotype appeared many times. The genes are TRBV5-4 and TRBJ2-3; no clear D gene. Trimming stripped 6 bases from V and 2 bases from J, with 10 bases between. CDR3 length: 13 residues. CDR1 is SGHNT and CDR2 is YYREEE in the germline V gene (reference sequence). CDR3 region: CASTGWNTDTQYF. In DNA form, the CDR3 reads TGTGCCAGCACCGGGTGGAACACAGATACGCAGTATTTT.

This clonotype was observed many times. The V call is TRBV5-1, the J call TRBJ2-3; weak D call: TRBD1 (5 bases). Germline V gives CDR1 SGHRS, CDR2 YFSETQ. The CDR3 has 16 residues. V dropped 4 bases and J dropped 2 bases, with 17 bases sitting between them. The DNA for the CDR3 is TGCGCCAGCAGCCAAGAACAGGCCGCGGTCACAGATACGCAGTATTTT. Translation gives CASSQEQAAVTDTQYF.

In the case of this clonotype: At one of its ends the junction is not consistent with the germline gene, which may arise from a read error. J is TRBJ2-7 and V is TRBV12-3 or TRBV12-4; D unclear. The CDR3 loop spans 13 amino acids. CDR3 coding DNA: TGCGCCAGCAGTTTTGGCATCACGGGCGAGCAGTACTTC. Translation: CASSFGITGEQYF.

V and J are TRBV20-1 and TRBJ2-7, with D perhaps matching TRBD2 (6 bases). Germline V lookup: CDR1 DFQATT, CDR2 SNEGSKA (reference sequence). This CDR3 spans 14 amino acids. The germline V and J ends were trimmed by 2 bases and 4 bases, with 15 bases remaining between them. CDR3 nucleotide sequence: TGCAGTGCTAGAAAACAGGAGGGTGTTTACGAGCAGTACGTC. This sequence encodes CSARKQEGVYEQYV.

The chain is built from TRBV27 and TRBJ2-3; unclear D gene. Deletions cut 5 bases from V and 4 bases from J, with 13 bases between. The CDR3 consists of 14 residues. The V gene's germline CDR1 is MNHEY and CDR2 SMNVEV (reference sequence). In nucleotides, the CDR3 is TGTGCCAGCAGTCACGGGCCTTCTCCAGATACGCAGTATTTT. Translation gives CASSHGPSPDTQYF.

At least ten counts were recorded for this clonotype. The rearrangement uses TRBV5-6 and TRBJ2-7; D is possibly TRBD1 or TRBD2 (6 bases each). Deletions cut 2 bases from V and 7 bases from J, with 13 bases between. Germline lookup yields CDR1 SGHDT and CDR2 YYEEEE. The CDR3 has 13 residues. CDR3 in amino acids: CASSFSRGGEQYV. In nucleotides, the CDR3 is TGTGCCAGCAGCTTTAGCAGGGGAGGAGAGCAGTACGTC.

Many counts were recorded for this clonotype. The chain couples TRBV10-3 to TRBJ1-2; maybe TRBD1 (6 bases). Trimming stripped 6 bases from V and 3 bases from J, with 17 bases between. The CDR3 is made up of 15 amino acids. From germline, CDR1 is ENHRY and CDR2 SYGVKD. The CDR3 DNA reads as TGTGCCATCAGGGAGGGGGGCCGGGGAGACTATGGCTACACCTTC. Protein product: CAIREGGRGDYGYTF.

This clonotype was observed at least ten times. The CDR3 coding sequence is TGCAGCGTTGTATTAGCGGTTGAGCAGTTCTTC. Translated: CSVVLAVEQFF. The chain uses TRBV29-1 and TRBJ2-1; possible D gene TRBD2, 6 bases. Trimming took 4 bases from V and 9 from J, leaving 10 bases between them. This CDR3 is built from 11 residues. Germline loops: CDR1 SQVTM, CDR2 ANQGSEA.

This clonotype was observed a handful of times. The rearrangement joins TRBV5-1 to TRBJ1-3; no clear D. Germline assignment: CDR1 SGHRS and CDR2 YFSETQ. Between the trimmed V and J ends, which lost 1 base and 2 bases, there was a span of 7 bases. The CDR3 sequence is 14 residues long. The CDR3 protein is CASSLWETGNTIYF. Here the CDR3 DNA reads TGCGCCAGCAGCTTGTGGGAGACTGGAAACACCATATATTTT.

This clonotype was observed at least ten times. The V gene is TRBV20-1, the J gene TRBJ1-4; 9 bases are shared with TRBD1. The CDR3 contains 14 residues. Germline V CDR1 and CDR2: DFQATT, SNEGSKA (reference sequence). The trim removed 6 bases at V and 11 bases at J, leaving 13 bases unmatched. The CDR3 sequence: CSAPVPGQGAKLFF. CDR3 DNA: TGCAGTGCCCCCGTCCCGGGACAGGGAGCTAAACTGTTTTTT.

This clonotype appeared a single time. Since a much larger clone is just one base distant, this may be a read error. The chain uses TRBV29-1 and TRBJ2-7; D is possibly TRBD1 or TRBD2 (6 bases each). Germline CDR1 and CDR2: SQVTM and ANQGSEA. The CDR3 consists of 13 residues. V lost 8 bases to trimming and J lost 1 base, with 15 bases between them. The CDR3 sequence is CSLATGTSYEQYF. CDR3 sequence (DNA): TGCAGCCTTGCTACAGGGACTTCCTACGAGCAGTACTTC.

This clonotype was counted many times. The CDR3 DNA is TGTGCCAGCAGTGAAGCGACAGTCGGTAATTCACCCCTCCACTTT. As protein: CASSEATVGNSPLHF. The genes are TRBV6-1 and TRBJ1-6; TRBD1 might be the D (5 bases). V lost 0 bases, J lost 6 bases, and 9 bases lay in between. Per germline, CDR1 MNHNS and CDR2 SASEGT. The CDR3 covers 15 residues.

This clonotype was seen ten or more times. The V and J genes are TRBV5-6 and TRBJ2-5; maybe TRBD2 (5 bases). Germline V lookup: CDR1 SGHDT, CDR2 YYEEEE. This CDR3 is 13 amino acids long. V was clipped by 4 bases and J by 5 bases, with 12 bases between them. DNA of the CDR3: TGTGCCAGCAGCGCGGACTTTGGGGAGACCCAGTACTTC. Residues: CASSADFGETQYF.

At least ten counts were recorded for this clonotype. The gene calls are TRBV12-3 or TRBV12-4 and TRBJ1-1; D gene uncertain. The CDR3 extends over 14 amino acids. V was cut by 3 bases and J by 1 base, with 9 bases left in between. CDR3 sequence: CASSFRPRNTEAFF. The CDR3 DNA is TGTGCCAGCAGTTTTCGGCCGAGGAACACTGAAGCTTTCTTT.

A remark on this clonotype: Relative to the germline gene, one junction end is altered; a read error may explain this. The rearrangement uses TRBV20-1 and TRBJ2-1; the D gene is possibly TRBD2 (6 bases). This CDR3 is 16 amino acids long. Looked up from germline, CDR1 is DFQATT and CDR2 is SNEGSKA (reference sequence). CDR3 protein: CCATSKGGQRYNEQFF. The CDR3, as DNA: TGCTGTGCTACGTCTAAAGGAGGGCAACGGTACAATGAGCAGTTCTTC.

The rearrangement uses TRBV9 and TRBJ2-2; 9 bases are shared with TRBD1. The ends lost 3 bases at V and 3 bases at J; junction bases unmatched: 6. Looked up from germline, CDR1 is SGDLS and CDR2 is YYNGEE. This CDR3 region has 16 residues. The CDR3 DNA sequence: TGTGCCAGCAGCGCCGGGACAGGGTATGACACCGGGGAGCTGTTTTTT. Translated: CASSAGTGYDTGELFF.

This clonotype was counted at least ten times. CDR3 bases: TGCAGTGCCCCCCGAGGCACCCCCTACGGAGAGACCCAGTACTTC. It codes for CSAPRGTPYGETQYF. J is TRBJ2-5 and V is TRBV20-1; no firm D call. This CDR3 comprises 15 residues. V dropped 6 bases and J dropped 4 bases, with 21 bases sitting between them. CDR1 is DFQATT and CDR2 is SNEGSKA in the germline V gene (reference sequence).

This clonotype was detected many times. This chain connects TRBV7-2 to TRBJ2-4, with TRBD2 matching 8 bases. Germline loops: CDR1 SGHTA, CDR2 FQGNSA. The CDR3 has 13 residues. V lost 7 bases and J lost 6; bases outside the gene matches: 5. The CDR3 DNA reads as TGTGCCAGCAAGTTGCTAGCGGGAAACATTCAGTACTTC. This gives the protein CASKLLAGNIQYF.

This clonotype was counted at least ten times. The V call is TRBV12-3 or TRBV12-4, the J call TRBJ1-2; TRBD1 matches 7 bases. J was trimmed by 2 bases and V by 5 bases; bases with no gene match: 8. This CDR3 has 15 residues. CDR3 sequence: CASSILRDRNYGYTF. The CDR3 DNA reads TGTGCCAGCAGTATACTCCGGGACAGAAACTATGGCTACACCTTC.

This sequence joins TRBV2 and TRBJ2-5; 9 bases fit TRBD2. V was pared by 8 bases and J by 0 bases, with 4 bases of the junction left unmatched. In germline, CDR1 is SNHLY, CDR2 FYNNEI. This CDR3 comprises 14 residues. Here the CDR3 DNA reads TGTGCCAGCGCGGGGGGGGTTTACCAAGAGACCCAGTACTTC. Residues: CASAGGVYQETQYF.

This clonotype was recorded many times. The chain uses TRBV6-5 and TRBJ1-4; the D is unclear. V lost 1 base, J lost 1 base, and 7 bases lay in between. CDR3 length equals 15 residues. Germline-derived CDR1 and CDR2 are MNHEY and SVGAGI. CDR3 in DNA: TGTGCCAGCAGTTACTTTAGCGGAACTAATGAAAAACTGTTTTTT. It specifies CASSYFSGTNEKLFF.

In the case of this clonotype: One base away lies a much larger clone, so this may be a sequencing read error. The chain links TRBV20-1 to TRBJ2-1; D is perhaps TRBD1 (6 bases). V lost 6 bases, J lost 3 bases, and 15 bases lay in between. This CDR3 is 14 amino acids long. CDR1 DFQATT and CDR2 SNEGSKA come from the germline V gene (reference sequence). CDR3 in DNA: TGCAGTGCATCAGACAGGAGCTGCTACAATGAGCAGTTCTTC. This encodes CSASDRSCYNEQFF.

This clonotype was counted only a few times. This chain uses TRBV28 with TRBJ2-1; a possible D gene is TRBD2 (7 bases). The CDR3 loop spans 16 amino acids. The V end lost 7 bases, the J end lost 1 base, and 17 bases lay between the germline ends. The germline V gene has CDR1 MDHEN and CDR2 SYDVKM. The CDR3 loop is CASTPRGARSYNEQFF. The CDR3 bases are TGTGCCAGCACCCCTCGGGGGGCTCGTTCCTACAATGAGCAGTTCTTC.

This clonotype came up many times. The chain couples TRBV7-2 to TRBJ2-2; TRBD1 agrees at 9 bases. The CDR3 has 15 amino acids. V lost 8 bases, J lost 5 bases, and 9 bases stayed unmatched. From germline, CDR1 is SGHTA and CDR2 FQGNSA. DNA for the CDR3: TGTGCCAGCCTCGTGGGGACAGGGTATACCGGGGAGCTGTTTTTT. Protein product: CASLVGTGYTGELFF.

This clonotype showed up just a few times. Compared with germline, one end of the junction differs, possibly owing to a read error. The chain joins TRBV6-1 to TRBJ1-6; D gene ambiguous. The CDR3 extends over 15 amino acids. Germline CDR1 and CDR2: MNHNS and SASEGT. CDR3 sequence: CASSEVPRRRSSLHF. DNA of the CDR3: TGTGCCAGCAGTGAGGTACCAAGGCGGCGTTCATCCCTCCACTTT.